This T cell receptor (beta chain) appears in the sequencing data of a study of radiation and T cells in renal cell carcinoma (dated by TCRdb to the early 2020s). Regarding the research as a whole: In total, 53 samples underwent TCR beta sequencing: 25 or so tumors plus 27 peripheral blood samples. The last blood draw happened 4 weeks after radiation, timed to coincide with nephrectomy. A total of 4 million to 5 million unique CDR3 nucleotide sequences, encoding 2,500,000 or so unique CDR3 amino acid sequences, were found across all 50 or so samples. Overall study outcomes, separate from this receptor: With a single-armed trial design, the study had no way to address how radiation dose or scheduling affects the TCR repertoire. Dynamics of the blood repertoire were not tracked past 4 weeks after treatment. Because pretreatment tumor biopsies were not available, the baseline intratumoral presence of clonotypes could not be determined. In blood, the top tumor clonotypes increased from baseline to 2 weeks after radiation and then shrank by 4 weeks, which suggests a temporary expansion of tumor-resident clones.

The immunoSEQ kit was used, according to the manufacturer's recommendations, to generate TCR beta libraries from genomic DNA. To prepare libraries, a first multiplex PCR with proprietary primers was run, followed by a second PCR that added unique barcodes, and a bead cleanup was done after each round. A kit-provided positive control reaction and a negative control reaction were included in every sample batch. The final libraries underwent checking on an Agilent 4200 TapeStation D1000 ScreenTape, volumetric pooling, and quantification by qPCR. Sequencing was performed on an Illumina NextSeq500 with a MidOutput 150-cycle cartridge, and 156 Read1 and 15 Index1 cycles were run with kit custom primers. The pooled library was loaded at 0.95 to 1 pM, with an approximately 21% PhiX control spiked in. As for how the authors treated the data: Vendor-processed data were analyzed in R, and a clonotype was defined as all T cells sharing the same CDR3 nucleotide sequence. For clone abundance analyses, frequencies were normalized to the 10,000 most abundant clones per sample. Public T cell clones, which averaged fewer than five per sample, were removed prior to analysis. Tumor-enriched and baseline blood-enriched clonotypes were defined by at least a 32-fold difference in abundance between compartments. A beta-binomial differential abundance model was used to identify clonotypes that were expanded or contracted between blood time points. Tumor-blood repertoire similarity was measured with the Baroni-Urbani and Buser coefficient, and group comparisons used two-tailed Wilcoxon tests in R. TCRdb mirrors the immuneACCESS table, restricted to in-frame sequences. Some clones are absent from its copies; in checked studies, under half trace to an unresolved V gene, and the reason for the others is unknown. The V and J calls and clone size were taken over from that table, and D and trimming were inferred from the DNA. The sample table lists some 81,000 clones, around 89% of them with a count of one. 4.5% to 7% of the sample belongs to the ten largest clones.

Sample time point, as interpreted from the label and publication: blood 4 weeks post-SBRT, at nephrectomy. The label giving this sample's treatment or condition can be read as: 15 Gy SBRT to primary tumor, nephrectomy 4 weeks later. The samples were obtained from a clinical trial, where primary renal cell carcinomas were treated with 15 Gy stereotactic body radiation therapy and then removed by nephrectomy 4 weeks afterward. To track tumor-enriched clonotypes, serial peripheral blood was sampled from radiation-treated patients at baseline and at 2 weeks and 4 weeks after SBRT. Every patient had renal cell carcinoma of clear cell pathology. The QIAamp DNA Blood Mini Kit (Qiagen) was used to prepare genomic DNA for TCR sequencing. Only samples passing all quality control checks were included in the analyses. Concerning this clone itself: There is no known antigen for this receptor. Base-call qualities are not available, and no considerably larger clone is one nucleotide away.

The CDR3 has 17 amino acids, counting the end cysteine and phenylalanine. Only the CDR3 DNA stays, 51 bases, in frame from base 1. Trimming leaves V shorter by 4 bases and J shorter by 4 bases, with the junction holding 8 bases beyond the gene matches. CDR1 SNHLY and CDR2 FYNNEI are derived from the germline V gene. This TCR derives from a woman in her 70s with renal cell carcinoma. This sequence uses TRBV2 and TRBJ2-2; 11 bases in the middle match TRBD2. This material consisted of blood, taken from a patient whose treatment included radiotherapy and nephrectomy. The nucleotide sequence is TGTGCCAGCAGTGGACTCCCCGGGACTAGCGGCACCGGGGAGCTGTTTTTT. It specifies CASSGLPGTSGTGELFF. This CDR3, with the reference TRBV2 and TRBJ2-2 proteins standing in past its ends, gives the full variable domain EPEVTQTPSHQVTQMGQEVILRCVPISNHLYFYWYRQILGQKVEFLVSFYNNEISEKSEIFDDQFSVERPDGSNFTLKIRSTKLEDSAMYFCASSGLPGTSGTGELFFGEGSRLTVL.